Shown below are 6 T cell receptor beta chains from a single sample sequenced in a study of PD-1 blockade in classical Hodgkin lymphoma. Method: immunoSEQ multiplex PCR; TCRdb's copy keeps in-frame clones and lacks some. The data show about 31,000 clones, roughly 85% seen once. Patients all relapsed after autologous stem cell transplantation, and there was variation in brentuximab vedotin exposure. Investigators isolated CD4+ T cells from thawed PBMCs through magnetic negative selection. The material sequenced was CD4+ T cells from blood, taken at baseline. All receptors derive from a human donor with classical Hodgkin lymphoma.

The chain employs TRBV11-2 and TRBJ2-7; weak D call: TRBD1 (5 bases). The V end was cut by 0 bases, the J end by 2 bases, with 14 bases between. Germline CDR1 reads SGHAT; CDR2 reads FQNNGV. This CDR3 comprises 16 residues. The CDR3 coding sequence is TGTGCCAGCAGCTTAGACGAATTCCAGGGTACCTACGAGCAGTACTTC. Amino acid sequence: CASSLDEFQGTYEQYF.

The chain carries TRBV6-1 and TRBJ2-1, with D hard to call. The ends were cut back, 7 bases at V and 8 bases at J, with 15 bases in the middle. Germline values: CDR1 MNHNS, CDR2 SASEGT. The CDR3 covers 13 residues. The CDR3 sequence: CASTVYPPHEQFF. In DNA, the CDR3 is TGTGCCAGCACCGTATACCCCCCGCATGAGCAGTTCTTC.

The rearrangement links TRBV5-4 to TRBJ1-1; 7 bases line up with TRBD1. Trimming at V came to 4 bases and at J to 2 bases, leaving 5 bases not matched to a gene. The CDR3 spans 14 residues. Germline values: CDR1 SGHNT, CDR2 YYREEE (reference sequence). This CDR3 reads CASSLTGYNTEAFF. The CDR3 nucleotides are TGTGCCAGCAGCCTGACAGGGTATAACACTGAAGCTTTCTTT. Looking up the rest from reference TRBV5-4 and TRBJ1-1 gives the full variable domain: ETGVTQSPTHLIKTRGQQVTLRCSSQSGHNTVSWYQQALGQGPQFIFQYYREEENGRGNFPPRFSGLQFPNYSSELNVNALELDDSALYLCASSLTGYNTEAFFGQGTRLTVV.

V and J are TRBV5-5 and TRBJ1-4, with TRBD1 matching 9 bases. Trimming removed 4 bases from V and 5 bases from J; junction bases left unmatched: 6. Germline CDR1 reads SGHKS; CDR2 reads YYEKEE (reference sequence). The CDR3 has 15 amino acids. The CDR3 spells CASSTPDRGNEKLFF. As DNA, the CDR3 is TGTGCCAGCAGCACCCCTGACAGGGGGAATGAAAAACTGTTTTTT.

This clone was seen just once. This chain links TRBV15 with TRBJ1-4; TRBD1 matches 9 bases. V shed 1 base, J shed 5 bases, and the junction held 2 bases outside the gene matches. The V gene's germline CDR1 is LNHNV and CDR2 YYDKDF (reference sequence). This CDR3 contains 15 residues. The CDR3 region is CATSRGGTGNEKLFF. The DNA of the CDR3 is TGTGCCACCAGCAGAGGAGGGACAGGGAATGAAAAACTGTTTTTT.

The chain carries TRBV11-2 and TRBJ1-5; D is unclear. The CDR3 runs 13 residues. Germline CDR1 is SGHAT and CDR2 is FQNNGV. The V and J ends lost 3 bases and 7 bases respectively, with 10 bases between them. The CDR3 bases are TGTGCCAGCAGCTTTAGCTTAGGACAGCCCCAGCATTTT. This encodes CASSFSLGQPQHF.